This T cell receptor (beta chain) was recorded in a study of response to subunit inactivated influenza vaccine. Overall study results and limits: Few new T cells, the authors suggested, are recruited by each seasonal influenza vaccination.

V lost 3 bases to trimming and J lost 1 base, with 10 bases between them. This CDR3 has 14 amino acids. CDR1 is DFQATT, CDR2 SNEGSKA, per germline (reference sequence). On this clonotype itself: The antigen remains undetermined.

TCRdb re-analysed the RT-PCR reads in MiXCR, keeping a single row per CDR3 protein. The sample includes some 180,000 distinct CDR3 sequences, around 9% of them seen just once. This clonotype was obtained from a man between 50 and 59 years old who received an inactivated influenza vaccine. This specimen was non-naive T cells sorted from PBMCs, taken on the day of vaccination. This chain links TRBV20-1 with TRBJ1-5, with D hard to call. In nucleotides, the CDR3 is TGCAGTGCTAGGGTAGACACCAGCAATCAGCCCCAGCATTTT. Amino acid sequence: CSARVDTSNQPQHF.